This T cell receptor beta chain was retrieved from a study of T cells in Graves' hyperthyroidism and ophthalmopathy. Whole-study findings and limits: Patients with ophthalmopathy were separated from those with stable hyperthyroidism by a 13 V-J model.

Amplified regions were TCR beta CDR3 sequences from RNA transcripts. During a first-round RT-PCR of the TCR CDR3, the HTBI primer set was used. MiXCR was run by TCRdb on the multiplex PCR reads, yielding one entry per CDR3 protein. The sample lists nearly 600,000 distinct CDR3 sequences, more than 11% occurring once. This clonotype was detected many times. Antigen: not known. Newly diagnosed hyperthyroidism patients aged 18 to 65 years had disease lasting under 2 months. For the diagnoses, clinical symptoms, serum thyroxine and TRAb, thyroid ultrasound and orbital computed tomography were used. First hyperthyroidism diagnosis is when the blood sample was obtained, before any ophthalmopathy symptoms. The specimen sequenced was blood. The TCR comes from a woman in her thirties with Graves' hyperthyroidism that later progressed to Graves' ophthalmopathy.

The CDR3 sequence is CASSLGVQGAVGANVLTF. CDR3 DNA sequence: TGTGCCAGCAGTTTGGGGGTGCAGGGGGCGGTGGGGGCCAACGTCCTGACTTTC. The V gene is TRBV28, the J gene TRBJ2-6; TRBD1 matches at 8 bases. The germline gives CDR1 MDHEN, CDR2 SYDVKM. The CDR3 consists of 18 residues. V lost 3 bases, J lost 4 bases, and 11 bases stayed unmatched. Full variable domain (rest looked up from reference TRBV28 and TRBJ2-6): DVKVTQSSRYLVKRTGEKVFLECVQDMDHENMFWYRQDPGLGLRLIYFSYDVKMKEKGDIPEGYSVSREKKERFSLILESASTNQTSMYLCASSLGVQGAVGANVLTFGAGSRLTVL.